These T cell receptor beta chains were read from a single sample in a study of beta chain features in type 1 diabetes. TCRdb keeps only in-frame clones here, not all; method: immunoSEQ multiplex PCR. This table holds 200,000 to 300,000 clones, over 20% found once. Sequenced: naive CD4+ T cells from blood. The receptor set was obtained from a woman in her 40s with type 1 diabetes. CDR3s include the opening cysteine and the closing phenylalanine or tryptophan. D genes are given only for firm matches. Part of the rows lack a size; the others show once, few, many or a class for expanded clones.

size	D	V	length	J	DNA	CDR3
-	TRBD1	TRBV28	14	TRBJ1-1	TGTGCCAGCGTGGACGGGACAGGGGCGGCTGAAGCTTTCTTT	CASVDGTGAAEAFF
few	-	TRBV6-5	14	TRBJ1-1	TGTGCCAGCAGAGAGAGGAGGTCGAACACTGAAGCTTTCTTT	CASRERRSNTEAFF
-	-	TRBV7-9	17	TRBJ1-4	TGTGCCAGCAGCTTAGTACATACAGGGACAACTAATGAAAAACTGTTTTTT	CASSLVHTGTTNEKLFF
few	TRBD2	TRBV29-1	15	TRBJ2-3	TGCAGCGTTGAACCCAGCACTAGCGGGAGGGGTACGCAGTATTTT	CSVEPSTSGRGTQYF
few	-	TRBV4-2	15	TRBJ1-1	TGTGCCAGCAGCCAAGCTTTACAGGGTATCACTGAAGCTTTCTTT	CASSQALQGITEAFF
few	TRBD1	TRBV4-1	15	TRBJ1-2	TGCGCCAGCAGCCAAGATTTGAGACAGGGTGGCGGCTACACCTTC	CASSQDLRQGGGYTF
few	-	TRBV19	12	TRBJ2-1	TGTGCCAGTAGTATCCTAGCTGGTGAGCAGTTCTTC	CASSILAGEQFF
few	TRBD1	TRBV9	13	TRBJ1-2	TGTGCCAGCAGCGGACAGGGCGCCTATGGCTACACCTTC	CASSGQGAYGYTF
-	-	TRBV2	11	TRBJ1-2	TGTGCCAGCAGTGTTGGGGCTGGCTACACCTTC	CASSVGAGYTF
few	-	TRBV7-9	14	TRBJ2-1	TGTGCCAGCAGCTTAGCGTCAGTCTACAATGAGCAGTTCTTC	CASSLASVYNEQFF
-	TRBD2	TRBV4-1	16	TRBJ2-3	TGCGCCAGCAGCCAAGTAGTGGGGGGGAGCACAGATACGCAGTATTTT	CASSQVVGGSTDTQYF
few	TRBD1	TRBV11-2	15	TRBJ2-7	TGTGCCAGCAGCCACCGGGACAGGGGGCTGGGGGAGCAGTACTTC	CASSHRDRGLGEQYF
few	-	TRBV4-3	15	TRBJ2-1	TGCGCCAGCAGCCTAGTTCCTAGCTCCTACAATGAGCAGTTCTTC	CASSLVPSSYNEQFF
few	-	TRBV4-1	14	TRBJ2-7	TGCGCCAGCAGCCAGGCTAGCGTGATTTACGAGCAGTACTTC	CASSQASVIYEQYF
few	-	TRBV18	14	TRBJ1-2	TGTGCCAGCTCACCCGGACATGGGGACTATGGCTACACCTTC	CASSPGHGDYGYTF
few	TRBD1	TRBV9	16	TRBJ2-5	TGTGCCAGCAGCGTAGCGGCAGGGGGCCTCGGAGAGACCCAGTACTTC	CASSVAAGGLGETQYF
-	-	TRBV2	13	TRBJ1-1	TGTGCCACCAAGGGACTAACTAACACTGAAGCTTTCTTT	CATKGLTNTEAFF
few	-	TRBV7-2	16	TRBJ2-5	TGTGCCAGCAGCTTAGGGGCCAGGTCCACCCAAGAGACCCAGTACTTC	CASSLGARSTQETQYF
few	TRBD2	TRBV4-2	15	TRBJ2-1	TGTGCCAGCACCCCGGGACTAGCAGCTCGGAATGAGCAGTTCTTC	CASTPGLAARNEQFF
few	TRBD1	TRBV18	14	TRBJ1-2	TGTGCCACTGCTCCAAACAGGGGGGACTATGGCTACACCTTC	CATAPNRGDYGYTF
-	TRBD1	TRBV18	14	TRBJ2-7	TGTGCCAGCTCACCACAACAGGGGGACTACGAGCAGTACTTC	CASSPQQGDYEQYF
few	TRBD1	TRBV9	15	TRBJ1-3	TGTGCCAGCAGCGCCCCCGGGACAGCTGGAAACACCATATATTTT	CASSAPGTAGNTIYF
-	-	TRBV23-1	13	TRBJ2-4	TGCGCCAGCAGTCAACTCAGGAAAAACATTCAGTACTTC	CASSQLRKNIQYF
-	-	TRBV5-1	14	TRBJ2-1	TGCGCCAGCAGTTGGGAGGCAGGGATGGAGGAGCAGTTCTTC	CASSWEAGMEEQFF
few	-	TRBV18	16	TRBJ1-3	TGTGCCAGCTCACCGGGACTTGAGGGCACTGGAAACACCATATATTTT	CASSPGLEGTGNTIYF
few	-	TRBV28	15	TRBJ2-5	TGTGCCAGCAGTTTAGGCGGGCAAGTCCAAGAGACCCAGTACTTC	CASSLGGQVQETQYF
-	TRBD1	TRBV20-1	11	TRBJ2-7	TGCAGTGCTAGGACAGGGTACGAGCAGTACTTC	CSARTGYEQYF
-	-	TRBV18	13	TRBJ1-5	TGTGCCAGCTCACCAGAGTACGGTCAGCCCCAGCATTTT	CASSPEYGQPQHF
-	-	TRBV21-1	21	TRBJ2-4	TGTGCCAGCACCCCACCACCACAGGCGACTAGCGGAGAACTAGCCAAAAACATTCAGTACTTC	CASTPPPQATSGELAKNIQYF
few	-	TRBV29-1	13	TRBJ1-1	TGCAGCGTTCGGACAGATATGAACACTGAAGCTTTCTTT	CSVRTDMNTEAFF
-	TRBD1	TRBV7-2	13	TRBJ2-7	TGTGCCAGCAGCTTAGACAGGGGTGACGAGCAGTACTTC	CASSLDRGDEQYF
few	TRBD2	TRBV6-6	14	TRBJ2-3	TGTGCCAGCGGGACGGGGGGTAGCACAGATACGCAGTATTTT	CASGTGGSTDTQYF
few	TRBD1	TRBV28	14	TRBJ2-7	TGTGCCAGCAGTTTAGGGACAGGGGGCCACGAGCAGTACTTC	CASSLGTGGHEQYF
-	TRBD2	TRBV19	15	TRBJ2-7	TGTGCCAGTAGTACCCGAGCGGGAAGCTCCTACGAGCAGTACTTC	CASSTRAGSSYEQYF
few	TRBD1	TRBV28	16	TRBJ2-4	TGTGCCAGCAGCCAGGACAGGGGGGAGTCCAAAAACATTCAGTACTTC	CASSQDRGESKNIQYF
few	-	TRBV20-1	11	TRBJ2-1	TGCAGCGGCGGAGCGCGCGATGAGCAGTTCTTC	CSGGARDEQFF
few	TRBD1	TRBV6-5	14	TRBJ1-1	TGTGCCAGCCTTGACAGGGGCCGGAACACTGAAGCTTTCTTT	CASLDRGRNTEAFF
-	TRBD2	TRBV7-9	16	TRBJ2-7	TGTGCCAGCAGCTTACTGGCGGGGGGGTGGTCCTACGAGCAGTACTTC	CASSLLAGGWSYEQYF
few	TRBD2	TRBV28	14	TRBJ2-7	TGTGCCAGCAGTCGACTAGCGGGGACCTACGAGCAGTACTTC	CASSRLAGTYEQYF
-	-	TRBV7-2	14	TRBJ1-3	TGTGCCAGCAGCCGAACGGGATCTGGAAACACCATATATTTT	CASSRTGSGNTIYF
few	-	TRBV4-3	17	TRBJ2-2	TGCGCCAGCAGCCAAGAGGAGAGAATCCGGAGGCCCGGGGAGCTGTTTTTT	CASSQEERIRRPGELFF
few	TRBD2	TRBV28	15	TRBJ2-3	TGTGCCAGCAGGGGGACTAGCTTCGATCAAGATACGCAGTATTTT	CASRGTSFDQDTQYF